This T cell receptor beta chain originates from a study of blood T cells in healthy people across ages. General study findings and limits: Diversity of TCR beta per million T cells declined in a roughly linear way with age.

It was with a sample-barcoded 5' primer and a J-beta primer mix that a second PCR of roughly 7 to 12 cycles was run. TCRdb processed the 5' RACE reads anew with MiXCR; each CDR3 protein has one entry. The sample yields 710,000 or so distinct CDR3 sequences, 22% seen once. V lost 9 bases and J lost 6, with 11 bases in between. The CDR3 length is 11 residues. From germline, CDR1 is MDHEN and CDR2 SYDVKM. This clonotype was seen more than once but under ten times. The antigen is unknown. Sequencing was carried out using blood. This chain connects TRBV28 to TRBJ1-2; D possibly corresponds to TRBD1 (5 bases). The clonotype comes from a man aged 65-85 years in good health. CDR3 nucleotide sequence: TGTGCCAGTGGGGGTCGGCATGGCTACACCTTC. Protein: CASGGRHGYTF.